The T cell receptor (beta chain) described here comes from a study of OX40 agonist ivuxolimab in advanced cancers. Study overall: Three patients, one with hepatocellular carcinoma and two with cutaneous melanoma, achieved partial responses. Study-wide results and caveats: Some of the nonresponding patients also showed low levels of normalized T-cell clonal expansion.

Sequencing used immunoSEQ multiplex PCR; TCRdb keeps in-frame clones, though not all of them. The sample lists about 46,000 clones, 91% occurring once. About this clone itself: Its specificity is unknown.

The germline V gene has CDR1 MGHRA and CDR2 YSYEKL. This CDR3 region has 15 residues. Trimming at V came to 1 base and at J to 10 bases, leaving 6 bases not matched to a gene. The sequence was obtained from an adult with an advanced solid tumor such as melanoma, head and neck, liver or kidney cancer. The sequencing used CD4+ or CD8+ T cells sorted from blood, collected in a trial of the OX40 agonist ivuxolimab. The chain recombines TRBV4-1 with TRBJ2-1; 11 bases align to TRBD2. The CDR3 DNA sequence: TGCGCCAGCAGCCAAGTTACTAGCGGGGGAGGGGAGCAGTTCTTC. It codes for CASSQVTSGGGEQFF.